The clone carrying this T cell receptor (beta chain) is a singleton in its sample. The sample originates from a study of blood T cell repertoires in COVID-19. On the study more broadly: Acute and convalescent COVID-19 samples came from the United States, Italy and Spain. The analysed material was cDNA or gDNA that came from T cells, B-cell-depleted T cells, or PBMCs.

With V trimmed by 2 bases and J by 5 bases, 7 bases remained unmatched. Germline V gives CDR1 SGHTA, CDR2 FQGNSA. The CDR3 length is 15 residues. Authors' methods: Estimation of nucleated cell counts was performed using reference gene primer amplification. Here immunoSEQ multiplex PCR was the method, and the copy in TCRdb shows in-frame clones only, minus some. V and J calls and clone size are as listed in that table; D and trimming were resolved from the DNA. The sample includes around 300,000 clones, over 75% seen only once; the top ten take around 4%. The genes are TRBV7-2 and TRBJ2-5; 8 bases line up with TRBD2. What was sequenced was peripheral blood. The clonotype originates from a woman in her 50s with active or convalescent COVID-19. The CDR3 sequence is CASSLSGLVLETQYF. CDR3 nucleotides: TGTGCCAGCAGCTTATCGGGACTAGTTCTTGAGACCCAGTACTTC.